Listed below are T cell receptor beta chains from one sample, sequenced in a study of blood T cell repertoires in COVID-19. Generated by immunoSEQ multiplex PCR, the TCRdb table keeps only in-frame clones and is missing some. The repertoire holds a few hundred thousand clones, with 85% as singletons. What was sequenced was peripheral blood. Receptors were obtained from a woman aged 18 to 35 with acute or convalescent COVID-19. CDR3s include the opening cysteine and the closing phenylalanine or tryptophan. D genes are given only for firm matches. Size is stated for part of the rows, as once, few or many counts, or as a class when the clone is expanded.

TRBD1,-,TRBJ2-4,TRBV28,CASSPTGGKNIQYF,TGTGCCAGCAGTCCGACAGGGGGCAAAAACATTCAGTACTTC
TRBD2,-,TRBJ2-3,TRBV6-5,CASRGLAGGTDTQYF,TGTGCCAGCAGGGGGCTGGCGGGGGGCACAGATACGCAGTATTTT
-,-,TRBJ2-2,TRBV11-2,CASRGLFGTGELFF,TGTGCCAGCAGAGGACTTTTTGGCACCGGGGAGCTGTTTTTT
-,-,TRBJ1-4,TRBV18,CASSPALDLGFGGEKLFF,TGTGCCAGCTCACCGGCTCTTGATTTGGGGTTTGGAGGCGAAAAACTGTTTTTT
TRBD1,-,TRBJ1-3,TRBV30,CAWSVGTGFSSGNTIYF,TGTGCCTGGAGTGTAGGGACAGGATTCAGCTCTGGAAACACCATATATTTT
TRBD1,-,TRBJ1-1,TRBV6-4,CARRIRDRSPEAFF,TGTGCCAGACGAATCCGGGACAGGAGCCCCGAAGCTTTCTTT
-,-,TRBJ2-7,TRBV3-1/TRBV3-2,CASSQTNYYEQYF,TGTGCCAGCAGCCAAACAAACTATTACGAGCAGTACTTC
-,-,TRBJ2-1,TRBV30,CARSSSYNEQFF,TGTGCGAGGTCTAGCTCCTACAATGAGCAGTTCTTC
-,once,TRBJ1-5,TRBV4-1,CASSQEGPQPQHF,TGCGCCAGCAGCCAAGAGGGGCCTCAGCCCCAGCATTTT
-,-,TRBJ1-4,TRBV30,CAWSVSRTNEKLFF,TGTGCCTGGAGTGTTTCCCGGACTAATGAAAAACTGTTTTTT
-,-,TRBJ1-2,TRBV28,CASSLAGKGYTF,TGTGCCAGCAGTTTAGCCGGGAAGGGCTACACCTTC
TRBD2,once,TRBJ2-7,TRBV10-1,CASSGSSSGRAVGYEQYF,TGCGCCAGCAGTGGATCGTCTAGCGGGAGGGCCGTTGGTTACGAGCAGTACTTC
TRBD1,-,TRBJ2-7,TRBV13,CASSSPGTGEAYEQYF,TGTGCCAGCAGCTCCCCCGGGACAGGGGAGGCCTACGAGCAGTACTTC